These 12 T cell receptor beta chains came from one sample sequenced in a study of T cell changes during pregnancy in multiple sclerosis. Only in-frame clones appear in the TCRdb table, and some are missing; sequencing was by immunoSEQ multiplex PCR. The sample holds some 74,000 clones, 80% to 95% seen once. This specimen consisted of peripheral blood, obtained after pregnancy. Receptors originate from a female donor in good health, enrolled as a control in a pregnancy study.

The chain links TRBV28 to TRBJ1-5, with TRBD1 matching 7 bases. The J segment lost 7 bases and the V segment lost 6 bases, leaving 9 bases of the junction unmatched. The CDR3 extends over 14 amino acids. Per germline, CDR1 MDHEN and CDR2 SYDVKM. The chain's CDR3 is CASRRTGAGQPQHF. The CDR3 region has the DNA TGTGCCAGCAGGCGAACAGGGGCAGGGCAGCCCCAGCATTTT.

CDR3 nucleotides: TGTGCCAGCAGTCTGGAGAGCACAGATACGCAGTATTTT. It specifies CASSLESTDTQYF. The chain recombines TRBV13 with TRBJ2-3; D uncertain. The germline V gene has CDR1 PRHDT and CDR2 FYEKMQ (reference sequence). The CDR3 spans 13 residues. Trimming pared 6 bases from V and 0 bases from J, leaving 7 bases between.

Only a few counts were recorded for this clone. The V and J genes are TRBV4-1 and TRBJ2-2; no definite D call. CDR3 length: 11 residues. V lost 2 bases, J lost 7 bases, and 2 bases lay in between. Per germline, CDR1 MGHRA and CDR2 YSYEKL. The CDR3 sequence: CASSQRGELFF. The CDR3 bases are TGCGCCAGCAGCCAACGCGGGGAGCTGTTTTTT.

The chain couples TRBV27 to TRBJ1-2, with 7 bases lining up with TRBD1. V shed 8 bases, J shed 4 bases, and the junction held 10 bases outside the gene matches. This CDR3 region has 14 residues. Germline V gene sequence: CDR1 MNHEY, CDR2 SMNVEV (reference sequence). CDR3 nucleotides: TGTGCCAGCGCCCGGGACAGAGGCCCCTATGGCTACACCTTC. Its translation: CASARDRGPYGYTF.

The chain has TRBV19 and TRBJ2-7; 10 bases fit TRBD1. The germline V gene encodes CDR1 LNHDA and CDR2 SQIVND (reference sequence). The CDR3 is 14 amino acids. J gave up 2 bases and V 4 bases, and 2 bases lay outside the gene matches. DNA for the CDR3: TGTGCCAGTAGTACAGGACAGGGGGCCTACGAGCAGTACTTC. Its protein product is CASSTGQGAYEQYF.

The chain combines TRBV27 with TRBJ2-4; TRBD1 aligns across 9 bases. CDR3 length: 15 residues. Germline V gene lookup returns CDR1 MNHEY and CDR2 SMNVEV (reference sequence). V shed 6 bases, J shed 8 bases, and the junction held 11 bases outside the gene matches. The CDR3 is CASSRKAGQGHIQYF. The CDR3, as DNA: TGTGCCAGCAGCCGAAAAGCGGGACAGGGACACATTCAGTACTTC.

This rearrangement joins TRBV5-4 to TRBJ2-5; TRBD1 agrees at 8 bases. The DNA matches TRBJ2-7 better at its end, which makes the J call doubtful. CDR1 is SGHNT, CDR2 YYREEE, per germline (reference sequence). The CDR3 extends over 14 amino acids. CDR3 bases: TGTGCCAGCAGCCCGAGGGACAGGCACTACGAGCAGTACTTC. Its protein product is CASSPRDRHYEQYF.

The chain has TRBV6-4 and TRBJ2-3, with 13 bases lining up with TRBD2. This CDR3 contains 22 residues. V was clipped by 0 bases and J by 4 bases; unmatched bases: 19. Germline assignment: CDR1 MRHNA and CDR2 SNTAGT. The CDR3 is CASSDSTPLAGGCGKFSDTQYF. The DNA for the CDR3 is TGTGCCAGCAGTGACTCTACCCCACTAGCGGGAGGGTGTGGTAAGTTTTCAGATACGCAGTATTTT.

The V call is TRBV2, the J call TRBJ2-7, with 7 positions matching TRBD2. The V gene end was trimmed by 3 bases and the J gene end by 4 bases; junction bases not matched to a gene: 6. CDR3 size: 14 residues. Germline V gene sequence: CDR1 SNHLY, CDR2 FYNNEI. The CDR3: CASSDLGGPYEQYF. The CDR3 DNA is TGTGCCAGCAGTGATTTGGGAGGGCCGTACGAGCAGTACTTC.

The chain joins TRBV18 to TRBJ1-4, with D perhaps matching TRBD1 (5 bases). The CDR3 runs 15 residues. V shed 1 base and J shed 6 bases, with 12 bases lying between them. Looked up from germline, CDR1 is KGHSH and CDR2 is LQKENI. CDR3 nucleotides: TGTGCCAGCTCACCACGAACAGGAGGGGATGAAAAACTGTTTTTT. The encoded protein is CASSPRTGGDEKLFF.

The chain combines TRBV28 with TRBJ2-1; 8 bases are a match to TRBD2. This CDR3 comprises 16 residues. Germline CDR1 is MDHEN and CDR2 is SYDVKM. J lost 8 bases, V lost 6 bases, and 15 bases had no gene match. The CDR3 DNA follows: TGTGCCAGCAGCCTGATAGCGGGGAGCCGGGGGGATGAGCAGTTCTTC. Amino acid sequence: CASSLIAGSRGDEQFF.

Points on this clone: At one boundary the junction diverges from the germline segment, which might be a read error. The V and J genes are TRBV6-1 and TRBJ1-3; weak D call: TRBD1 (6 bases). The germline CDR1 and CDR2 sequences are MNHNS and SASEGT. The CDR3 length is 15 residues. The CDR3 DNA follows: TGTGTCAGCAACCTATCACAGGGTTCTGGAAACACCATATATTTT. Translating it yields CVSNLSQGSGNTIYF.